This T cell receptor (beta chain) was identified during a study of molecular identifiers for immune sequencing clone quantification. TCRdb reprocessed the PCR reads with MiXCR, giving one entry per CDR3 protein. The table records about half a million distinct CDR3 sequences, about 21% of them present only once. General study results and limits: For effector cells, clones above 20 RNA copies held over 99% of molecules; for naive cells, under 1%. Should identical TCR molecules share a barcode, the sizes of highly expanded clones could be underestimated.

Trimming removed 5 bases from V and 3 bases from J; junction bases left unmatched: 9. Per the germline V gene, CDR1 is PRHDT and CDR2 is FYEKMQ (reference sequence). The CDR3 is 16 amino acids. About this clonotype: Antigen: not known.

The clonotype originates from a human donor in good health. Some libraries in this study had Jurkat cell RNA spiked in. The sample was naive CD8+ T cells from blood, with Jurkat cell RNA spiked in. Subset given: FACS-sorted CD8+CD4-CCR7+CD45RA+ naive T cells. The rearrangement joins TRBV13 to TRBJ2-7, with TRBD1 matching 11 bases. The DNA of the CDR3 is TGTGCCAGCAGCCCCGGGGCCGGGACAGGGGGCTACGAGCAGTACTTC. This translates into CASSPGAGTGGYEQYF. Full variable domain (missing parts from reference TRBV13 and TRBJ2-7): AAGVIQSPRHLIKEKRETATLKCYPIPRHDTVYWYQQGPGQDPQFLISFYEKMQSDKGSIPDRFSAQQFSDYHSELNMSSLELGDSALYFCASSPGAGTGGYEQYFGPGTRLTVT.